These 26 T cell receptor beta chains came from one sample sequenced in a study of T cell responses to AZD1222 COVID-19 vaccine. Profiling relied on immunoSEQ multiplex PCR, and the TCRdb table lists in-frame clones only, not all of them. The sample shows about 160,000 clones, 92% of them seen only once. Sequenced material: peripheral blood, taken on day 0 of MenACWY control vaccination. Source of these receptors: an adult in good health.

The genes are TRBV27 and TRBJ2-1, with 7 bases that match TRBD2. The CDR3 contains 15 residues. After removal of 10 bases from V and 7 bases from J, the junction contained 16 bases not matched to a gene. CDR1 and CDR2 from the germline V gene are MNHEY and SMNVEV (reference sequence). CDR3 sequence: CATKRSAGVRNEQFF. The CDR3 nucleotides are TGTGCCACCAAACGGTCTGCGGGAGTAAGAAATGAGCAGTTCTTC.

J is TRBJ1-4 and V is TRBV11-3; no reliable D call. V lost 5 bases and J 4 bases, leaving 14 bases between the germline ends. The CDR3 has 15 amino acids. The germline CDR1 and CDR2 sequences are SGHNT and YENEEA. DNA for the CDR3: TGTGCCAGCAGCCCACATACGGGCTTTAATGAAAAACTGTTTTTT. Its protein is CASSPHTGFNEKLFF.

The chain has TRBV30 and TRBJ1-1, with 7 bases aligning to TRBD1. V dropped 4 bases and J dropped 0; count of bases not matched to a gene: 8. Germline loops: CDR1 GTSNPN, CDR2 SVGIG (reference sequence). CDR3 length: 15 residues. CDR3 region: CAWTRDRDVNTEAFF. DNA of the CDR3: TGTGCCTGGACCCGAGACAGGGACGTGAACACTGAAGCTTTCTTT. The entire variable domain, with the rest obtained from reference TRBV30 and TRBJ1-1, is as follows: SQTIHQWPATLVQPVGSPLSLECTVEGTSNPNLYWYRQAAGRGLQLLFYSVGIGQISSEVPQNLSASRPQDRQFILSSKKLLLSDSGFYLCAWTRDRDVNTEAFFGQGTRLTVV.

Here the CDR3 DNA reads TGTGCCAGCTCGGCGCCTCCCGTTAATGAAAAACTGTTTTTT. Protein: CASSAPPVNEKLFF. The chain has TRBV27 and TRBJ1-4; D not certain. CDR1 is MNHEY and CDR2 is SMNVEV in the germline V gene (reference sequence). CDR3 length: 14 amino acids. With 8 bases removed from V and 4 bases from J, the gap between germline ends came to 14 bases.

This chain uses TRBV6-6 with TRBJ1-5; D unclear. Trimming left V 6 bases short and J 2 bases short, with 11 bases between. CDR1 MNHNY and CDR2 SVGAGI come from the germline V gene (reference sequence). This CDR3 region has 14 residues. As DNA, the CDR3 is TGTGCCAGCAGCGACGGTGGGGGCAATCAGCCCCAGCATTTT. It encodes CASSDGGGNQPQHF.

The chain employs TRBV7-9 and TRBJ2-7, with 7 positions matching TRBD1. This CDR3 region has 14 residues. CDR1 is SEHNR, CDR2 FQNEAQ, per germline (reference sequence). Germline trimming cut 1 base from V and 7 bases from J; bases unmatched to any gene: 7. The CDR3 nucleotides read TGTGCCAGCAGCTTAGGACAGGGAACGGGTGAGCAGTACTTC. Encoded protein: CASSLGQGTGEQYF.

This chain connects TRBV3-1 (or the pseudogene TRBV3-2) to TRBJ1-1; weak D call: TRBD1 (5 bases). Between the trimmed V and J ends, which lost 2 bases and 1 base, there was a span of 11 bases. From germline, CDR1 is LGHDT and CDR2 YNNKEL (reference sequence). The CDR3 covers 15 residues. The CDR3 bases are TGTGCCAGCAGCCAACCAGGGAAGTGGAACACTGAAGCTTTCTTT. Protein product: CASSQPGKWNTEAFF.

The chain has TRBV11-2 and TRBJ1-2; no clear D gene. Germline CDR1 reads SGHAT; CDR2 reads FQNNGV. The length of the CDR3 is 12 residues. V was pared by 5 bases and J by 4 bases, with 8 bases between. CDR3 coding DNA: TGTGCCAGCAGCCTGTCAGCCTATGGCTACACCTTC. This sequence encodes CASSLSAYGYTF.

The J gene is TRBJ2-1, the V gene TRBV3-1 (or the pseudogene TRBV3-2); 8 bases agree with TRBD2. The V segment lost 1 base and the J segment 9 bases; nucleotides outside the gene matches: 14. CDR3 length: 17 residues. Germline assignment: CDR1 LGHDT and CDR2 YNNKEL (reference sequence). The CDR3 reads CASSQARGATSAFEQFF. DNA for the CDR3: TGTGCCAGCAGCCAAGCCAGAGGAGCGACTAGCGCTTTTGAGCAGTTCTTC.

The V gene is TRBV24-1, the J gene TRBJ1-2; 7 bases match TRBD1. The CDR3 has 14 residues. Germline loops: CDR1 KGHDR, CDR2 SFDVKD. V was pared by 4 bases and J by 7 bases, with 8 bases of the junction left unmatched. CDR3 in DNA: TGTGCCACCAGTGACCCTGGACAGGTCGGTGGCTACACCTTC. It yields the protein CATSDPGQVGGYTF.

The chain uses TRBV27 and TRBJ1-1, with D possibly matching TRBD1 (5 bases). Germline V CDR1 and CDR2: MNHEY, SMNVEV (reference sequence). CDR3 length equals 15 residues. V lost 0 bases to trimming and J lost 4 bases, with 12 bases between them. CDR3 amino acids: CASSLSGGAGTEAFF. CDR3 in DNA: TGTGCCAGCAGTTTATCGGGAGGGGCGGGCACTGAAGCTTTCTTT.

The chain joins TRBV30 to TRBJ1-3, with no clear D. The germline V and J ends were trimmed by 0 bases and 1 base, with 19 bases remaining between them. Per germline, CDR1 GTSNPN and CDR2 SVGIG (reference sequence). The CDR3 consists of 18 residues. The CDR3 protein is CAWSVSQPVRYSGNTIYF. DNA of the CDR3: TGTGCCTGGAGTGTATCTCAGCCCGTACGATATTCTGGAAACACCATATATTTT.

This chain connects TRBV5-1 to TRBJ2-7; D not resolved. This CDR3 is 12 amino acids long. Trimming stripped 3 bases from V and 2 bases from J, with 6 bases between. Germline values: CDR1 SGHRS, CDR2 YFSETQ. The chain's CDR3 is CASSWGTYEQYF. For the CDR3, the DNA is TGCGCCAGCAGCTGGGGTACCTACGAGCAGTACTTC.

This rearrangement joins TRBV6-5 to TRBJ1-1; D may be TRBD1 (6 bases). The germline V gene encodes CDR1 MNHEY and CDR2 SVGAGI. The CDR3 extends over 13 amino acids. V lost 6 bases and J lost 4, with 12 bases in between. This CDR3 is CASRGRGPTEAFF. CDR3 DNA sequence: TGTGCCAGCAGGGGGCGGGGGCCCACTGAAGCTTTCTTT.

The rearrangement uses TRBV7-2 and TRBJ1-5, with 9 positions matching TRBD1. The CDR3 is 15 amino acids. CDR1 is SGHTA, CDR2 FQGNSA, per germline. The ends lost 3 bases at V and 4 bases at J; junction bases unmatched: 4. The CDR3 protein is CASSFTGGGNQPQHF. The CDR3 DNA reads TGTGCCAGCAGCTTTACAGGGGGCGGAAATCAGCCCCAGCATTTT.

The V and J genes are TRBV14 and TRBJ2-7; D call uncertain. The CDR3 length is 15 residues. V was trimmed by 0 bases and J by 0 bases, leaving 9 bases between them. The germline V gene has CDR1 SGHDN and CDR2 FVKESK. Written as DNA, the CDR3 is TGTGCCAGCAGCCAAGATCCCCCAAGCTCCTACGAGCAGTACTTC. This encodes CASSQDPPSSYEQYF.

The chain is built from TRBV28 and TRBJ1-5; D is unresolved. Trimming removed 6 bases from V and 1 base from J, with 4 bases in between. Germline V CDR1 and CDR2: MDHEN, SYDVKM. The CDR3 sequence is 12 residues long. CDR3 in amino acids: CASRKSNQPQHF. The DNA of the CDR3 is TGTGCCAGCAGAAAAAGCAATCAGCCCCAGCATTTT.

This clone is a singleton in its sample. Additional DNA sequences in this sample encode the identical CDR3. The chain has TRBV6-2 or TRBV6-3 and TRBJ1-5; 8 bases are a match to TRBD1. This CDR3 contains 14 residues. From germline, CDR1 is MNHEY and CDR2 SVGEGT. V dropped 6 bases and J dropped 5; count of bases not matched to a gene: 6. In DNA form, the CDR3 reads TGTGCCAGCAGACCTACAGGGGGGGATCAGCCCCAGCATTTT. Its protein product is CASRPTGGDQPQHF.

V is TRBV5-1 and J is TRBJ2-2; either TRBD1 or TRBD2 may fit D (6 bases each). CDR3 length equals 16 residues. Germline CDR1 SGHRS, CDR2 YFSETQ. Between the trimmed V and J ends, which lost 0 bases and 0 bases, there was a span of 9 bases. The CDR3 protein is CASSLDGGPNTGELFF. CDR3 DNA: TGCGCCAGCAGCTTGGATGGGGGGCCGAACACCGGGGAGCTGTTTTTT.

The chain employs TRBV7-9 and TRBJ2-3; 8 nucleotides align to TRBD2. The CDR3 totals 16 residues. The V segment lost 0 bases and the J segment 6 bases; nucleotides outside the gene matches: 8. The germline V gene encodes CDR1 SEHNR and CDR2 FQNEAQ (reference sequence). CDR3: CASSLASRLASDTQYF. CDR3 DNA sequence: TGTGCCAGCAGCTTAGCCTCCCGACTAGCGAGCGATACGCAGTATTTT.

The rearrangement uses TRBV4-3 and TRBJ1-1, with D possibly being TRBD1 (5 bases). Germline values: CDR1 LGHNA, CDR2 YSLEER. V was shortened by 0 bases and J by 0 bases, with 8 bases between the two germline ends. The CDR3 is made up of 15 amino acids. The DNA for the CDR3 is TGCGCCAGCAGCCAAGACGAGGGGCTGAACACTGAAGCTTTCTTT. Translation gives CASSQDEGLNTEAFF.

This chain joins TRBV27 and TRBJ1-5; tentative D call: TRBD1 (6 bases). V was pared by 6 bases and J by 0 bases, with 18 bases between. The CDR3 totals 17 residues. CDR1 and CDR2 (germline): MNHEY, SMNVEV (reference sequence). CDR3: CASRYTGLNLSNQPQHF. DNA of the CDR3: TGTGCCAGCAGGTATACAGGGCTGAACCTTAGCAATCAGCCCCAGCATTTT.

The chain couples TRBV6-5 to TRBJ2-2; a weak D match, TRBD2 (6 bases). CDR1 is MNHEY, CDR2 SVGAGI, per germline. This CDR3 spans 13 amino acids. The V and J ends lost 7 bases and 5 bases respectively, with 11 bases between them. The CDR3: CASKLASTGELFF. The DNA for the CDR3 is TGTGCCAGCAAGCTAGCGTCTACCGGGGAGCTGTTTTTT.

The chain combines TRBV19 with TRBJ2-1; D is unclear. The V end was cut by 4 bases, the J end by 7 bases, with 11 bases between. Germline assignment: CDR1 LNHDA and CDR2 SQIVND (reference sequence). The CDR3 length is 13 residues. Here the CDR3 DNA reads TGTGCCAGTAGTACGCGGCTTCGGAATGAGCAGTTCTTC. This sequence encodes CASSTRLRNEQFF.

The chain couples TRBV5-1 to TRBJ2-7; no clear D gene. Looked up from germline, CDR1 is SGHRS and CDR2 is YFSETQ. V lost 2 bases and J lost 6, with 12 bases in between. The CDR3 is 13 residues long. CDR3 residues: CASSLSDSREQYF. The DNA for the CDR3 is TGCGCCAGCAGCTTATCCGACTCTCGCGAGCAGTACTTC. Drawing the rest from reference TRBV5-1 and TRBJ2-7, the complete variable domain is KAGVTQTPRYLIKTRGQQVTLSCSPISGHRSVSWYQQTPGQGLQFLFEYFSETQRNKGNFPGRFSGRQFSNSRSEMNVSTLELGDSALYLCASSLSDSREQYFGPGTRLTVT.

The chain has TRBV5-1 and TRBJ1-1, with TRBD1 matching over 9 bases. Germline CDR1 is SGHRS and CDR2 is YFSETQ. CDR3 size: 12 residues. J lost 7 bases, V lost 3 bases, and 1 base had no gene match. CDR3 region: CASSWGQGEAFF. In DNA form, the CDR3 reads TGCGCCAGCAGCTGGGGACAGGGTGAAGCTTTCTTT.